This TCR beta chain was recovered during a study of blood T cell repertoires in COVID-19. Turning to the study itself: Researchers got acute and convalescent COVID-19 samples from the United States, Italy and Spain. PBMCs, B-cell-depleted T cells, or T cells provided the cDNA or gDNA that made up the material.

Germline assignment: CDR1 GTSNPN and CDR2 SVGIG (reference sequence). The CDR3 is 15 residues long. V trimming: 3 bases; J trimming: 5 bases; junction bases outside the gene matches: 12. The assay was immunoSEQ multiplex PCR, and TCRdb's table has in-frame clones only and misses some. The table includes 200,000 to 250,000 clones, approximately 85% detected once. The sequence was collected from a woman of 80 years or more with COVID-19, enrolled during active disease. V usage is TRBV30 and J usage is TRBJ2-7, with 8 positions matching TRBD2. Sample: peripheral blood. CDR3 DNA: TGTGCCTGGAGAGGACGCGGGGGGAGGAAGCACGAGCAGTACTTC. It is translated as CAWRGRGGRKHEQYF.